This TCR beta chain was recorded in a study of T cell responses to AZD1222 COVID-19 vaccine. Study at large: Second-dose intervals near 4 or 12 weeks were combined.

In regard to this clone: Its antigen is not known.

Study-level findings and limits: Just a handful of AZD1222 recipients tested seropositive at baseline. A rise in Spike-specific TCR breadth and depth followed two AZD1222 doses.

Data came from immunoSEQ multiplex PCR; TCRdb stores just in-frame clones and leaves some out. The profile covers around 100,000 clones, with roughly 90% appearing a single time and approximately 1.2% taken by the ten largest. The CDR3 extends over 16 amino acids. V shed 5 bases and J shed 4 bases, with 20 bases lying between them. CDR1 and CDR2 (germline): SNHLY, FYNNEI. The receptor's source is an adult in good health. This rearrangement joins TRBV2 to TRBJ2-5, with a tentative D call TRBD1 (7 bases). The sequences come from peripheral blood, collected on day 0 of AZD1222 vaccination. The CDR3 protein is CASSKLAGGLAETQYF. The CDR3, as DNA: TGTGCCAGCAGTAAATTGGCAGGGGGGCTAGCAGAGACCCAGTACTTC.